This TCR beta chain was identified in a study of human T cells and chemical hapten exposure. Study at large: Mostly female, the patients presented with alopecia areata, totalis or universalis.

A single record per CDR3 protein comes from TCRdb applying MiXCR to the RACE reads. The table has about 54,000 distinct CDR3 sequences, less than 10% seen once. Time point in this sample: patch test 2, 6 weeks after DPC sensitization. Treatment described: therapeutic diphenylcyclopropenone sensitization with weekly scalp DPC. This clonotype was observed many times. The TCR sequence derives from a woman aged 45-65 years with alopecia areata. Some clones in this sample may be carry-over from other donors' samples. Sequenced here: whole blood, sampled in connection with sensitization to the hapten diphenylcyclopropenone (DPC).

CDR3 sequence: CSASVNTEAFF. CDR3 DNA sequence: TGCAGCGCGTCCGTGAACACTGAAGCTTTCTTT. This sequence joins TRBV29-1 and TRBJ1-1; D is ambiguous. The CDR3 consists of 11 residues. Germline lookup yields CDR1 SQVTM and CDR2 ANQGSEA. V shed 7 bases and J shed 0 bases, with 6 bases lying between them.